This T cell receptor (beta chain) was identified during a study of T cells in Graves' hyperthyroidism and ophthalmopathy. CDR3 length: 15 residues. Germline V gene lookup returns CDR1 MGHDK and CDR2 SYGVNS. The germline V and J ends were trimmed by 1 base and 2 bases, with 12 bases remaining between them. This clonotype was recorded at least ten times. TCR beta CDR3 sequences were amplified from RNA transcripts. During a first-round RT-PCR of the TCR CDR3, the HTBI primer set was used. Via MiXCR, TCRdb re-called the multiplex PCR reads, giving one row per CDR3 protein. The table shows around 800,000 distinct CDR3 sequences, with roughly 37% occurring only once.

The material sequenced was blood. The sequence was collected from a man aged 18 to 35 with Graves' hyperthyroidism. The chain recombines TRBV25-1 with TRBJ2-7; a possible D gene is TRBD1 (5 bases). CDR3 DNA sequence: TGTGCCAGCAGTGAATCCCCGCGACAGACCTACGAGCAGTACTTC. Its protein product is CASSESPRQTYEQYF.